This TCR beta chain was profiled in a study of regulatory T cells in long-lasting Graves disease. About the research overall: A definition of persistent Graves' disease required over 5 years of antithyroid drugs plus positive TSH receptor antibodies.

This clonotype was found many times. Its antigen is undetermined. Time point reported: persistent/refractory GD, antithyroid drugs over 5 years with positive TRAb. PBMC RNA was the source of the TCR library. An endocrinology unit in Xi'an, China, supplied the patients. Study-level results: Analyses excluded thyroid tissue, covering peripheral blood alone. Patients with persistent disease showed a bias toward TRBV28, TRBJ1-2 and TRBJ2-5.

V lost 6 bases and J lost 5; bases outside the gene matches: 15. CDR1 and CDR2 (germline): MDHEN, SYDVKM. The CDR3 loop spans 16 amino acids. Arm-PCR with iRepertoire HTBI primers amplified the CDR3 regions for these TCR beta libraries. A single record per CDR3 protein comes from TCRdb applying MiXCR to the multiplex PCR reads. The sample yields fewer than 400,000 distinct CDR3 sequences, about 20% seen once. The J gene is TRBJ2-5, the V gene TRBV28; 7 bases are a match to TRBD2. The TCR comes from a female donor with Graves disease. The input for sequencing was peripheral blood mononuclear cells (PBMCs), taken when the disease was refractory, from a patient treated with antithyroid drugs. CDR3 bases: TGTGCCAGCAGCACAAAGGCCGACGGGGGGATGGAGACCCAGTACTTC. Amino acid sequence: CASSTKADGGMETQYF.